This T cell receptor (beta chain) was obtained from a study of neoadjuvant anti-PD-1 for oral cavity cancer. Data came from immunoSEQ multiplex PCR; TCRdb stores just in-frame clones and leaves some out. The sample holds roughly 7,000 clones; over 60% are singletons and the top ten take around 3.4%. The germline V gene has CDR1 SGHTA and CDR2 FQGNSA. Trimming took off 6 bases at V and 2 bases at J, with 16 bases between the two ends. This CDR3 is 16 amino acids long. Sample: PBMCs, taken before nivolumab (anti-PD-1) treatment. V gene TRBV7-2 combines with J gene TRBJ2-2; tentative D call: TRBD1 (8 bases). This TCR came from a person aged 40-85 years with oral cavity squamous cell carcinoma. CDR3 DNA sequence: TGTGCCAGCAGAGTTGACAGGGGACTAAACACCGGGGAGCTGTTTTTT. Protein sequence: CASRVDRGLNTGELFF.